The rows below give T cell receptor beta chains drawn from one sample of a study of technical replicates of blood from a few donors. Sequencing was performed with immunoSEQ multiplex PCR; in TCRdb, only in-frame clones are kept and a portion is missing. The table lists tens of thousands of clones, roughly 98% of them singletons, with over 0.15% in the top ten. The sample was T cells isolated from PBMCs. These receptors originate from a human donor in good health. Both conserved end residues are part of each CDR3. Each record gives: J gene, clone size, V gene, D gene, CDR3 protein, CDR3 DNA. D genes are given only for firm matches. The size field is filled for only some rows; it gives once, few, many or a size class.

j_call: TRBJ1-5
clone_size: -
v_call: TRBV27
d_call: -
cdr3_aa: CASSLISGASVAQHF
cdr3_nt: TGTGCCAGCAGTTTAATCTCAGGGGCCTCAGTGGCCCAGCATTTT

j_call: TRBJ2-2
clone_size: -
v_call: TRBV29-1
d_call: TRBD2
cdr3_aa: CSVGTSSGTNGELFF
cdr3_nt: TGCAGCGTTGGGACTTCTAGCGGGACTAACGGGGAGCTGTTTTTT

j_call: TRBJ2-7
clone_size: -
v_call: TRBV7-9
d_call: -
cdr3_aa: CASSLGPGSYEQYF
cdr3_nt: TGTGCCAGCAGCTTAGGACCGGGCTCCTACGAGCAGTACTTC

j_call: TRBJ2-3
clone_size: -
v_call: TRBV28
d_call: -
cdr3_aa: CASSLWEGDITDTQYF
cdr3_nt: TGTGCCAGCAGTTTATGGGAGGGCGACATCACAGATACGCAGTATTTT

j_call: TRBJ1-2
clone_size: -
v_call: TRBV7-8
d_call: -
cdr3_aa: CASSYGTGLGYGYTF
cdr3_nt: TGTGCCAGCAGCTACGGGACTGGACTCGGCTATGGCTACACCTTC

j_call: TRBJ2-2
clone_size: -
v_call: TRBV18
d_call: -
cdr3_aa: CASSHARSGAPGELFF
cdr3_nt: TGTGCCAGCTCACATGCCAGATCAGGGGCGCCCGGGGAGCTGTTTTTT

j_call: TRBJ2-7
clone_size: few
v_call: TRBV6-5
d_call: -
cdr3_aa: CASSYGQGGYEQYF
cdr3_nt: TGTGCCAGCAGTTACGGCCAGGGTGGGTACGAGCAGTACTTC

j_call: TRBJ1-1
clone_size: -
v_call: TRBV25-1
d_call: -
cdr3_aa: CASSEQNTHTEAFF
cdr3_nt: TGTGCCAGCAGTGAACAAAACACACACACTGAAGCTTTCTTT

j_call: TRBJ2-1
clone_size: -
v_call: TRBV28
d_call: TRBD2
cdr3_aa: CASSLAGGGNEQFF
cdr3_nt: TGTGCCAGCAGTTTAGCGGGAGGGGGTAATGAGCAGTTCTTC

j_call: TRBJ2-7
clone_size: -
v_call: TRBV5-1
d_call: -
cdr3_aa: CASSLYYEQYF
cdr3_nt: TGCGCCAGCAGCCTCTATTACGAGCAGTACTTC

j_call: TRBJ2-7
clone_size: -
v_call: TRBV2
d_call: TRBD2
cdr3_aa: CASRDTGTSGGRPSYEQYF
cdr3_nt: TGTGCCAGCAGGGATACCGGGACTAGCGGGGGCCGCCCTTCCTACGAGCAGTACTTC

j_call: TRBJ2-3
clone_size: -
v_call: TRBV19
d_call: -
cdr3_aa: CASRHLRQQTYTQYF
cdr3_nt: TGTGCCAGTAGACACCTACGACAGCAGACATATACGCAGTATTTT

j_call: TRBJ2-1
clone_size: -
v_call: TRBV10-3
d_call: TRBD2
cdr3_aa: CAIRRAGTSSYNEQFF
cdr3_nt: TGTGCCATCAGACGCGCCGGGACTAGCTCCTACAATGAGCAGTTCTTC

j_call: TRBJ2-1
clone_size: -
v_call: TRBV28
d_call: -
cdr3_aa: CASSFPHSNEQFF
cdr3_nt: TGTGCCAGCAGTTTCCCTCATAGCAATGAGCAGTTCTTC

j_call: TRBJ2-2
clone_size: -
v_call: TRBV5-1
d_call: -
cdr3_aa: CASSPQLASGAIGELFF
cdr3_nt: TGCGCCAGCAGCCCCCAATTGGCCAGCGGAGCAATCGGGGAGCTGTTTTTT

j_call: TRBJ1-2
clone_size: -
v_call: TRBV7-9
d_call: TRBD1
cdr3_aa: CASRTGTGDGYTF
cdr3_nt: TGTGCCAGCAGAACTGGGACAGGTGACGGCTACACCTTC

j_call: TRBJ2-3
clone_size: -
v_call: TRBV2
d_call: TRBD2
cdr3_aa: CASRLPGGSDTQYF
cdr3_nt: TGTGCCAGCAGACTCCCGGGGGGGTCAGATACGCAGTATTTT

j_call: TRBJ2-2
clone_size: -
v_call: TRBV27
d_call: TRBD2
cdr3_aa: CASSARGSRILPAGELFF
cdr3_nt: TGTGCCAGCAGTGCGCGGGGGTCTAGAATCTTGCCGGCCGGGGAGCTGTTTTTT

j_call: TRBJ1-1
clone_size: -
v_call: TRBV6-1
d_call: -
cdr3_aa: CASSLSGNLNTEAFF
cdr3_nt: TGTGCCAGCAGCCTCAGCGGGAACCTGAACACTGAAGCTTTCTTT

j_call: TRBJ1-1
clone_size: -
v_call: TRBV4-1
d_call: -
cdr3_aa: CASTPGGLNTEAFF
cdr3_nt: TGCGCCAGCACCCCGGGGGGTTTGAACACTGAAGCTTTCTTT

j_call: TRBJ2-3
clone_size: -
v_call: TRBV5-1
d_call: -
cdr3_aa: CASSPYSSTSDTQYF
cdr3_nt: TGCGCCAGCAGCCCCTACTCGAGTACCTCAGATACGCAGTATTTT

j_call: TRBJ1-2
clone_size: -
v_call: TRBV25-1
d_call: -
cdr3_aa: CASSEHRGGYGGYTF
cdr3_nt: TGTGCCAGCAGTGAACACCGAGGGGGTTACGGTGGCTACACCTTC

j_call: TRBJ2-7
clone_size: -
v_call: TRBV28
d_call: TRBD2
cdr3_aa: CASSLISGGGTYEQYF
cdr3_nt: TGTGCCAGCAGTTTGATTAGCGGGGGGGGAACCTACGAGCAGTACTTC

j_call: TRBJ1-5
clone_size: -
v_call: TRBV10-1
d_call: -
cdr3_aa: CASSESGNGNQPQHF
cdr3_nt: TGCGCCAGCAGTGAATCCGGGAATGGCAATCAGCCCCAGCATTTT

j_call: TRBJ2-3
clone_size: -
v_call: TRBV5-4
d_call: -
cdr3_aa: CASSRRQSSTDTQYF
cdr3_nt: TGTGCCAGCAGCCGCAGACAGTCTAGCACAGATACGCAGTATTTT

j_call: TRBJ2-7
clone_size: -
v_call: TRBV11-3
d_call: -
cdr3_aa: CASRSYYEQYF
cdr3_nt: TGTGCCAGCCGGTCTTACTACGAGCAGTACTTC

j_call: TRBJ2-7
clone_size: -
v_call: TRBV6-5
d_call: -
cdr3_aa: CASSYAGEQYF
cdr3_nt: TGTGCCAGCAGTTACGCGGGGGAGCAGTACTTC

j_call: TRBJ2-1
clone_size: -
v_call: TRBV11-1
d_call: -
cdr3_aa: CASSLISNEQFF
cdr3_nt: TGTGCCAGCAGCCTGATTAGCAATGAGCAGTTCTTC

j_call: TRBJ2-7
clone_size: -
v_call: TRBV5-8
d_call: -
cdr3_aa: CASLNRDTGWGEQYF
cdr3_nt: TGTGCCAGCTTAAACCGGGACACCGGCTGGGGTGAGCAGTACTTC

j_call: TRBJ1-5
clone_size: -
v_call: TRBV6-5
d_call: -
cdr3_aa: CASSYWEDQPQHF
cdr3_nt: TGTGCCAGCAGTTACTGGGAGGATCAGCCCCAGCATTTT

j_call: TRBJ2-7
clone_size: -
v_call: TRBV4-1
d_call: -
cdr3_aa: CASSQDPLFPGEQYF
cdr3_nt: TGCGCCAGCAGCCAAGATCCCCTTTTCCCAGGGGAGCAGTACTTC

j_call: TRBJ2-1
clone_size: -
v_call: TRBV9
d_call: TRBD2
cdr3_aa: CASSVGRLAVYNEQFF
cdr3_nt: TGTGCCAGCAGCGTAGGGCGACTAGCGGTCTACAATGAGCAGTTCTTC

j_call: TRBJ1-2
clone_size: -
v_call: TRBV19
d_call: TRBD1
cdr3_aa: CASSIATGTGAGYTF
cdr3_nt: TGTGCCAGTAGTATTGCCACCGGGACAGGGGCTGGCTACACCTTC

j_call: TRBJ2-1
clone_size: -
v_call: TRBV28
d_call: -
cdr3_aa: CASSPIQGNEQFF
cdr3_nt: TGTGCCAGCAGTCCCATCCAGGGCAATGAGCAGTTCTTC

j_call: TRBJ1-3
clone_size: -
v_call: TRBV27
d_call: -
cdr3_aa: CASSLRPHNTIYF
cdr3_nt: TGTGCCAGCAGTTTGCGGCCCCACAACACCATATATTTT